The 10 T cell receptor beta chains presented below share a single source sample, sequenced in a study of monozygotic twins with inflammatory bowel disease. From the 5' RACE reads, TCRdb lists one entry per CDR3 protein and no DNA. This listing includes about 380,000 distinct CDR3 sequences. The sequenced material came from blood. The receptor source for this set is a human donor with ulcerative colitis or Crohn's disease, or a healthy co-twin of an affected twin (not recorded which).

The V call is TRBV20-1, the J call TRBJ1-1; TCRdb designates TRBD1, a call that cannot be tested without DNA. Per germline, CDR1 DFQATT and CDR2 SNEGSKA (reference sequence). This CDR3 comprises 14 residues. The CDR3: CSARARGSNTEAFF.

The chain uses TRBV29-1 and TRBJ2-7; TCRdb reports TRBD1, a call that lacks DNA to check it against. The CDR3 is made up of 14 amino acids. Germline V gene data show CDR1 as SQVTM and CDR2 as ANQGSEA. CDR3 protein: CSVAPRWEPYEQYF.

This chain links TRBV7-2 with TRBJ1-5. In germline, CDR1 is SGHTA, CDR2 FQGNSA. CDR3 length: 15 amino acids. CDR3 sequence: CASSLNQGWDQPQHF.

The rearrangement uses TRBV7-2 and TRBJ1-6; checking the TCRdb D call of TRBD1 is not possible without DNA. Looked up from germline, CDR1 is SGHTA and CDR2 is FQGNSA. The CDR3 contains 16 residues. CDR3: CASGPTGTGPSSPLHF.

The chain is built from TRBV29-1 and TRBJ2-7; TCRdb calls TRBD1, which cannot be checked without DNA. From germline, CDR1 is SQVTM and CDR2 ANQGSEA. This CDR3 region has 15 residues. The CDR3 loop reads CSVERSGTGGYEQYF.

CDR3 region: CAWSVQNNEQFF. This rearrangement joins TRBV30 to TRBJ2-1. CDR1 GTSNPN and CDR2 SVGIG come from the germline V gene (reference sequence). This CDR3 region has 12 residues.

The chain joins TRBV24-1 to TRBJ2-5; as DNA is missing, the TRBD1 call by TCRdb cannot be tested. The CDR3 covers 14 residues. CDR1 is KGHDR, CDR2 SFDVKD, per germline. The CDR3 loop reads CATSDPGSRETQYF.

J is TRBJ2-3 and V is TRBV4-2; the D call from TCRdb, TRBD2, cannot be confirmed without DNA. Germline V gene sequence: CDR1 LGHNA, CDR2 YNFKEQ. The CDR3 extends over 16 amino acids. The CDR3 loop is CASSLSGGASADTQYF.

The chain joins TRBV11-2 to TRBJ2-3; TCRdb's D gene call, TRBD1, goes unchecked for lack of DNA. The CDR3 runs to 19 residues. Germline V lookup: CDR1 SGHAT, CDR2 FQNNGV. CDR3 sequence: CASSLQSPVAGAYTDTQYF.

The rearrangement links TRBV20-1 to TRBJ2-6. The CDR3 consists of 14 residues. The germline V gene encodes CDR1 DFQATT and CDR2 SNEGSKA (reference sequence). The CDR3 sequence: CSAKRNSGANVLTF.